The source of this T cell receptor (beta chain) is a study of response to subunit inactivated influenza vaccine. Study-level results: Every seasonal influenza vaccination brings in few new T cells, the authors suggested.

TCRdb used MiXCR to reprocess the RT-PCR reads, holding one entry per CDR3 protein. The sample lists about 520,000 distinct CDR3 sequences; about 25% were seen once. This clonotype has ten or more counts. The antigen remains unidentified. V shed 4 bases, J shed 4 bases, and the junction held 4 bases outside the gene matches. Germline-derived CDR1 and CDR2 are SGHRS and YFSETQ. The CDR3 spans 15 residues. This rearrangement joins TRBV5-1 to TRBJ2-5; TRBD2 aligns across 13 bases. The receptor was isolated from a man aged 45-60 years who received an inactivated influenza vaccine. This specimen consisted of CD4+ T cells sorted from PBMCs, obtained around 5 days after vaccination. The CDR3 region is CASSPGLAGLETQYF. CDR3 bases: TGCGCCAGCAGCCCGGGACTAGCGGGATTAGAGACCCAGTACTTC.